The entry below describes one T cell receptor beta chain. Antigen: not known. There are 15 residues in the CDR3. Germline V gene data show CDR1 as MNHNS and CDR2 as SASEGT. The V gene lost 0 bases and the J gene lost 1 base, with 10 bases spanning the gap. This sample stems from a study of T cell responses to AZD1222 COVID-19 vaccine. The study's findings and limits: Regions 160-218 and 743-854 held dominance among vaccine-associated CD4 TCRs, which spanned spike. Unmutated regions of variants are reportedly targeted by nearly half of spike-specific TCRs. The study found Spike-specific TCR breadth and depth rose after two AZD1222 doses.

Measured with immunoSEQ multiplex PCR; TCRdb has only the in-frame clones, and not every one. This table holds roughly 140,000 clones, roughly 91% found once. This chain links TRBV6-1 with TRBJ2-7; D unresolved. The clonotype comes from an adult in good health. The material was peripheral blood, obtained on day 0 of AZD1222 vaccination. CDR3 sequence: CASSEASIKSYEQYF. The DNA of the CDR3 is TGTGCCAGCAGTGAAGCGAGTATCAAATCCTACGAGCAGTACTTC.